This T cell receptor beta chain was captured in a study of T cell responses to AZD1222 COVID-19 vaccine. TCRdb's copy holds only in-frame clones and misses some; the assay was immunoSEQ multiplex PCR. The sample includes 98,000 or so clones, approximately 91% of them seen just once. The CDR3 runs 19 residues. This TCR came from an adult who received the AZD1222 COVID-19 vaccine. The source material was peripheral blood, sampled 28 days after the second AZD1222 dose. V usage is TRBV21-1 and J usage is TRBJ2-4; no check of the table's D call, TRBD1, against the DNA was made. TRBV21-1 is listed as a pseudogene. Here the CDR3 DNA reads TGTGCCAGCAGCAAAGGAGGCAGGGGGCGGGGGATGGGCAAAAACATTCAGTACTTC. The encoded protein is CASSKGGRGRGMGKNIQYF.